The sequence of this T cell receptor beta chain was determined in a study of T cell responses to AZD1222 COVID-19 vaccine (dated by TCRdb to the early 2020s). Concerning the study at large: Because spike-specific TCR depth and breadth did not differ between the two schedules, AZD1222 recipients who got a second dose at roughly 4 weeks were pooled with those who got a second dose at roughly 12 weeks. Trial participants were enrolled by age into subgroups of 18-55, 56-69 and 70-plus years, and 148, 28 and 57 TCR-sequenced participants, respectively, were included in these subgroups. TCR sequencing covered over 230 trial participants: 207 given two doses of AZD1222 and around 26 given two doses of MenACWY control vaccine. The research as a whole found: Conclusions about previously exposed vaccinees are limited, since just five or six AZD1222 recipients were seropositive for SARS-CoV-2 at baseline. Because no samples from the day 14 peak response were available, repertoires could be characterized only after the peak T cell response. CD4 TCRs associated with the vaccine covered the entire spike protein, and the dominant responses were in regions 160-218 and 743-854. In the small 56-69-year group, the increase in depth fell short of significance, most likely because of low power. Reportedly, almost half of the unique spike-specific TCRs recognized epitopes lying outside the regions that are mutated in the B.1.351 and B.1.1.7 variants. Most participants were white British and females outnumbered males, and the authors suggested that clonal diversity may have been underestimated. Spike-specific TCR breadth and depth rose significantly after two AZD1222 doses compared with day 0 and with MenACWY recipients.

The sample's time point label is to be understood as: baseline before first vaccination. Samples from vaccinated people were obtained from the UK trials COV001 and COV002, which included a single-blind randomized controlled phase 2/3 trial of AZD1222 (ChAdOx1 nCoV-19) in healthy adults. For TCRbeta chain sequencing, PBMC samples from trial participants were taken at day 0 and at day 28 after the second dose. To note about this clone: Its antigen is unknown. An end of the junction does not agree with germline; a read error may underlie this.

The CDR3 regions of human TCRbeta chains were subjected to immunosequencing. The authors' analysis ran thus. TCRs in the repertoires were compared against a reference library of SARS-CoV-2-specific TCRs that had been generated with the MIRA antigen-specificity platform. Breadth was defined as the fraction of unique TCRs that were SARS-CoV-2-associated. Depth was defined as the fraction of total T cells that were SARS-CoV-2-associated. Using the MIRA data, each spike-specific TCR was mapped to the spike region that the TCR reacts to and placed in a CD4 or CD8 class. Log10-transformed breadth and depth values were compared by one-way ANOVA with Sidak's multiple comparisons tests. In its TCRdb copy, this immuneACCESS table keeps in-frame sequences only and misses some clones. Where compared with another copy, unresolved V genes explain less than half of these, and the others have no known cause. D and trimming come from the DNA, and the V and J calls and clone size come from that table. The sample profile shows more than 110,000 clones; 92% of them were found once. The ten largest clones take up around 3.2% of the sample.

Sample: peripheral blood, taken on day 0 of AZD1222 vaccination. The origin of this receptor is an adult in good health.

The DNA sequence is TGCGCCAGCAGCGAGGACAGCAACCCCAACTTC. Its protein is CASSEDSNPNF. The V and J genes are TRBV10-2 and TRBJ1-2, and TRBD1 may be the D gene, going by 6 matching bases. The CDR3 covers 11 residues, taking in both the cysteine and the phenylalanine. CDR3 DNA only is kept here, 33 bases in frame from base 1. CDR1 WSHSY and CDR2 SAAADI are derived from the germline V gene.